The 23 T cell receptor beta chains given below trace back to one sample, sequenced in a study of blood T cell repertoires in COVID-19. Assay used: immunoSEQ multiplex PCR; TCRdb lists only in-frame clones, some missing. The data show hundreds of thousands of clones, 85% to 90% seen once. Sequencing was carried out using PBMCs or T cells enriched from blood (not recorded which). All receptors derive from a woman in her twenties or thirties with acute COVID-19.

The CDR3 DNA follows: TGTGCCAGCAGTGCGCAGGGCTCGGACATTCAGTACTTC. Translation gives CASSAQGSDIQYF. This chain links TRBV25-1 with TRBJ2-4, with D possibly being TRBD1 (5 bases). V was pared by 4 bases and J by 8 bases, with 12 bases between. CDR1 and CDR2 (germline): MGHDK, SYGVNS. This CDR3 has 13 amino acids. The full variable domain, in which reference TRBV25-1 and TRBJ2-4 provide the parts outside the CDR3, is EADIYQTPRYLVIGTGKKITLECSQTMGHDKMYWYQQDPGMELHLIHYSYGVNSTEKGDLSSESTVSRIRTEHFPLTLESARPSHTSQYLCASSAQGSDIQYFGAGTRLSVL.

The gene calls are TRBV10-3 and TRBJ2-5; 7 nucleotides line up with TRBD1. The CDR3 is 13 amino acids. Germline assignment: CDR1 ENHRY and CDR2 SYGVKD. V lost 5 bases and J lost 4; bases outside the gene matches: 4. Here the CDR3 reads CAISHRGGETQYF. The CDR3 nucleotides read TGTGCCATCAGTCACAGGGGTGGAGAGACCCAGTACTTC.

This chain uses TRBV12-3 or TRBV12-4 with TRBJ1-1, with D possibly matching TRBD1 (5 bases). Deletions cut 3 bases from V and 3 bases from J, with 8 bases between. The CDR3 is 13 residues long. The CDR3 sequence: CASSFDRDTEAFF. The CDR3 DNA sequence: TGTGCCAGCAGTTTTGACAGAGACACTGAAGCTTTCTTT.

The rearrangement joins TRBV4-3 to TRBJ1-5; D gene unclear. The CDR3 contains 16 residues. The V end was cut by 4 bases, the J end by 6 bases, with 19 bases between. Per the germline V gene, CDR1 is LGHNA and CDR2 is YSLEER. CDR3 nucleotide sequence: TGCGCCAGCAGCCTCCTGACCGGCAGGCTGATTCAGCCCCAGCATTTT. Protein: CASSLLTGRLIQPQHF.

V and J are TRBV11-2 and TRBJ1-2, with unresolved D. Per the germline V gene, CDR1 is SGHAT and CDR2 is FQNNGV. V dropped 1 base and J dropped 6 bases, with 9 bases sitting between them. The CDR3 length is 13 residues. The chain's CDR3 is CASSLASVNGYTF. CDR3 bases: TGTGCCAGCAGCTTAGCAAGCGTCAATGGCTACACCTTC.

The CDR3: CASSPGANGNQPQHF. The CDR3 coding sequence is TGTGCCAGCAGTCCAGGGGCTAATGGCAATCAGCCCCAGCATTTT. The genes are TRBV27 and TRBJ1-5; TRBD1 is a possible D gene (6 bases). V was clipped by 5 bases and J by 2 bases, with 13 bases between them. The germline V gene encodes CDR1 MNHEY and CDR2 SMNVEV (reference sequence). The CDR3 has 15 residues.

This clone was seen just once. The chain couples TRBV7-8 to TRBJ2-1; possibly TRBD1 for D (5 bases). V was shortened by 0 bases and J by 0 bases, with 9 bases between the two germline ends. CDR3 length: 16 amino acids. Germline-derived CDR1 and CDR2 are SGHVS and FQNEAQ. CDR3 in amino acids: CASSLAGQGSYNEQFF. The CDR3 DNA follows: TGTGCCAGCAGCTTAGCAGGTCAGGGCTCCTACAATGAGCAGTTCTTC.

This chain links TRBV9 with TRBJ1-2; TRBD1 matches 7 bases. The CDR3 covers 14 residues. V dropped 4 bases and J dropped 2; count of bases not matched to a gene: 5. CDR1 SGDLS and CDR2 YYNGEE come from the germline V gene. CDR3 sequence: CASSKEGQNYGYTF. The DNA of the CDR3 is TGTGCCAGCAGCAAAGAGGGACAGAACTATGGCTACACCTTC.

The genes are TRBV2 and TRBJ2-2; 10 nucleotides agree with TRBD2. CDR1 is SNHLY, CDR2 FYNNEI, per germline. V shed 2 bases, J shed 4 bases, and the junction held 4 bases outside the gene matches. This CDR3 has 16 residues. CDR3 sequence (DNA): TGTGCCAGCAGTGAATTCCCTAGCGGGGGCACCGGGGAGCTGTTTTTT. It translates to CASSEFPSGGTGELFF.

This sequence joins TRBV21-1 and TRBJ1-5; TRBD1 is taken as the D call from the table, unchecked against the DNA. TRBV21-1 constitutes a pseudogene. The CDR3 runs to 16 residues. In nucleotides, the CDR3 is TGTGCCAGCAGCAAAGACAGAGAAGGGGAAGACCAGCCCCAGCATTTT. This translates into CASSKDREGEDQPQHF.

The genes are TRBV7-2 and TRBJ1-4; the D is unclear. Trimming shortened V by 5 bases and J by 3 bases, and 19 bases separated the two germline ends. This CDR3 comprises 17 residues. Germline V lookup: CDR1 SGHTA, CDR2 FQGNSA. Here the CDR3 reads CASSPQVQLGPNEKLFF. In DNA form, the CDR3 reads TGTGCCAGCAGCCCCCAAGTACAGCTTGGCCCTAATGAAAAACTGTTTTTT.

V and J are TRBV7-9 and TRBJ2-5, with 7 nucleotides matching TRBD1. The CDR3 has 12 residues. V was pared by 7 bases and J by 5 bases, with 4 bases of the junction left unmatched. The V gene's germline CDR1 is SEHNR and CDR2 FQNEAQ (reference sequence). CDR3 sequence: CASNTGEETQYF. CDR3 coding DNA: TGTGCCAGCAACACAGGGGAGGAGACCCAGTACTTC.

J is TRBJ2-7 and V is TRBV6-5, with D maybe TRBD2 (6 bases). V shed 2 bases and J shed 4 bases, with 12 bases lying between them. The CDR3 runs to 14 residues. Germline V gene lookup returns CDR1 MNHEY and CDR2 SVGAGI. The CDR3 reads CASSYRRGGYEQYF. The DNA for the CDR3 is TGTGCCAGCAGTTACAGGCGGGGTGGATACGAGCAGTACTTC.

The rearrangement joins TRBV9 to TRBJ1-5, with TRBD1 matching 8 bases. CDR1 is SGDLS, CDR2 YYNGEE, per germline. This CDR3 contains 15 residues. With 6 bases clipped from V and 4 bases from J, the junction kept 9 bases outside the gene matches. CDR3 in DNA: TGTGCCAGCACCCAGGACAGGGATCGAAATCAGCCCCAGCATTTT. Its protein is CASTQDRDRNQPQHF.

The chain is built from TRBV12-3 or TRBV12-4 and TRBJ1-1; 7 nucleotides agree with TRBD1. The CDR3 covers 13 residues. The J segment lost 4 bases and the V segment lost 4 bases, leaving 3 bases of the junction unmatched. CDR3 coding DNA: TGTGCCAGCAGTTCGACAGGGTTCACTGAAGCTTTCTTT. It codes for CASSSTGFTEAFF.

This CDR3 reads CASSLDRANSPLHF. The CDR3 DNA follows: TGTGCCAGCAGCTTGGACAGGGCTAATTCACCCCTCCACTTT. The chain employs TRBV5-5 and TRBJ1-6; TRBD1 might be the D (6 bases). Germline CDR1 SGHKS, CDR2 YYEKEE (reference sequence). Trimming cost V 0 bases and J 6 bases, with 7 bases left between them. The CDR3 consists of 14 residues.

V and J are TRBV10-3 and TRBJ1-3; TRBD1 might be the D (5 bases). Trimming removed 9 bases at V and 9 bases at J, with 18 bases between. This CDR3 is built from 13 residues. Germline V lookup: CDR1 ENHRY, CDR2 SYGVKD. CDR3: CAIRGVHGSTIYF. As DNA, the CDR3 is TGTGCCATTCGGGGGGTTCACGGGAGCACCATATATTTT.

This clone was detected only once. The rearrangement links TRBV5-4 to TRBJ1-2, with 11 bases identical to TRBD1. Unmatched junction bases numbered 8, after V lost 4 bases and J lost 6 bases. Germline V lookup: CDR1 SGHNT, CDR2 YYREEE (reference sequence). The CDR3 has 15 amino acids. The CDR3, as DNA: TGTGCCAGCAGCCTGGGGACAGGGGGGACCGATGGCTACACCTTC. Its protein is CASSLGTGGTDGYTF.

The CDR3 here is CASSLDQGDLRANVLTF. DNA of the CDR3: TGCGCCAGCAGCTTAGATCAGGGGGATCTTAGGGCCAACGTCCTGACTTTC. This chain links TRBV5-1 with TRBJ2-6, with 7 bases fitting TRBD1. This CDR3 has 17 amino acids. Germline V gives CDR1 SGHRS, CDR2 YFSETQ. V was pared by 2 bases and J by 5 bases, with 10 bases of the junction left unmatched. Combining the CDR3 with reference TRBV5-1 and TRBJ2-6 gives the whole variable domain KAGVTQTPRYLIKTRGQQVTLSCSPISGHRSVSWYQQTPGQGLQFLFEYFSETQRNKGNFPGRFSGRQFSNSRSEMNVSTLELGDSALYLCASSLDQGDLRANVLTFGAGSRLTVL.

The rearrangement joins TRBV27 to TRBJ1-5, with 8 positions matching TRBD1. Germline CDR1 MNHEY, CDR2 SMNVEV (reference sequence). The V and J ends lost 6 bases and 7 bases, in that order; junction bases with no gene match: 5. This CDR3 contains 13 residues. The CDR3 sequence: CASSRQGIQPQHF. The CDR3 DNA is TGTGCCAGCAGCCGACAGGGGATCCAGCCCCAGCATTTT.

The gene calls are TRBV6-1 and TRBJ1-1; the match to TRBD1 covers 7 bases. CDR1 is MNHNS and CDR2 is SASEGT in the germline V gene. The junction had 7 bases not matched to a gene; V was cut back by 2 bases and J by 1 base. The CDR3 consists of 16 residues. The CDR3 DNA follows: TGTGCCAGCAGTGAATACATGGCAGGGGGGAACACTGAAGCTTTCTTT. It specifies CASSEYMAGGNTEAFF.

The chain links TRBV19 to TRBJ2-1; 11 nucleotides line up with TRBD1. The V gene end was trimmed by 5 bases and the J gene end by 4 bases; junction bases not matched to a gene: 10. The CDR3 runs to 17 residues. CDR1 LNHDA and CDR2 SQIVND come from the germline V gene (reference sequence). The CDR3 DNA sequence: TGTGCCAGTAGTGGGACAGGGGGGATTTGGGTTTACAATGAGCAGTTCTTC. Translation: CASSGTGGIWVYNEQFF. The variable domain in full, completed from reference TRBV19 and TRBJ2-1, reads DGGITQSPKYLFRKEGQNVTLSCEQNLNHDAMYWYRQDPGQGLRLIYYSQIVNDFQKGDIAEGYSVSREKKESFPLTVTSAQKNPTAFYLCASSGTGGIWVYNEQFFGPGTRLTVL.

The V gene is TRBV18, the J gene TRBJ2-2, with 9 positions matching TRBD1. V gave up 1 base and J gave up 0 bases; unmatched junction bases: 3. Germline CDR1 and CDR2: KGHSH and LQKENI. The CDR3 has 17 amino acids. The CDR3 region has the DNA TGTGCCAGCTCACCACGTACAGGGGGCCCGAACACCGGGGAGCTGTTTTTT. Its protein is CASSPRTGGPNTGELFF.